Shown below are 20 T cell receptor beta chains from a single sample sequenced in a study of T cells in Graves' hyperthyroidism and ophthalmopathy. RNA transcripts gave rise to amplified TCR beta CDR3 regions. Carried out on the TCR CDR3, a first-round RT-PCR used the HTBI primer set. Via MiXCR, TCRdb re-called the multiplex PCR reads, giving one row per CDR3 protein. The profile shows 600,000 to 850,000 distinct CDR3 sequences, roughly a sixth of them singletons. Sample: blood. The receptors derive from a woman in her forties or fifties with Graves' hyperthyroidism that later progressed to Graves' ophthalmopathy.

The chain combines TRBV5-1 with TRBJ2-3, with D possibly matching TRBD2 (5 bases). The CDR3 covers 14 residues. V was shortened by 4 bases and J by 2 bases, with 11 bases between the two germline ends. Germline loops: CDR1 SGHRS, CDR2 YFSETQ. CDR3 sequence: CASSPGLNTDTQYF. The CDR3 nucleotides read TGCGCCAGCAGCCCCGGACTGAACACAGATACGCAGTATTTT. Combining the CDR3 with reference TRBV5-1 and TRBJ2-3 gives the whole variable domain KAGVTQTPRYLIKTRGQQVTLSCSPISGHRSVSWYQQTPGQGLQFLFEYFSETQRNKGNFPGRFSGRQFSNSRSEMNVSTLELGDSALYLCASSPGLNTDTQYFGPGTRLTVL.

The V gene is TRBV10-3, the J gene TRBJ2-2; 10 bases map to TRBD1. The CDR3 totals 16 residues. CDR1 ENHRY and CDR2 SYGVKD come from the germline V gene. V shed 3 bases, J shed 3 bases, and the junction held 4 bases outside the gene matches. CDR3 sequence reads: CAISESGTGDTGELFF. The CDR3 nucleotides are TGTGCCATCAGTGAATCAGGGACAGGGGACACCGGGGAGCTGTTTTTT.

This clonotype occurred many times. CDR3 protein: CATSRRDRQNYGYTF. Here the CDR3 DNA reads TGTGCCACCAGCAGGAGGGACAGACAAAACTATGGCTACACCTTC. J is TRBJ1-2 and V is TRBV15; 7 nucleotides align to TRBD1. V lost 3 bases to trimming and J lost 2 bases; unmatched junction nucleotides: 6. This CDR3 spans 15 amino acids. Germline-derived CDR1 and CDR2 are LNHNV and YYDKDF (reference sequence).

This clonotype has just a few counts. This chain uses TRBV20-1 with TRBJ1-1; D unresolved. The CDR3 spans 12 residues. V was clipped by 8 bases and J by 4 bases, with 14 bases between them. Germline V lookup: CDR1 DFQATT, CDR2 SNEGSKA (reference sequence). CDR3 region: CSCRRGPTEAFF. The CDR3 DNA follows: TGCAGTTGTCGGAGAGGACCCACTGAAGCTTTCTTT.

This clonotype was counted only a few times. The genes are TRBV4-1 and TRBJ2-5, with 11 positions matching TRBD2. V trimming: 2 bases; J trimming: 3 bases; junction bases outside the gene matches: 8. This CDR3 contains 17 residues. In germline, CDR1 is MGHRA, CDR2 YSYEKL. In DNA, the CDR3 is TGCGCCAGCAGCCAAATACCTAGCGGGGGGTTAAAAGAGACCCAGTACTTC. This translates into CASSQIPSGGLKETQYF.

This clonotype was observed a few times. The chain links TRBV5-6 to TRBJ1-5; 12 nucleotides match TRBD1. Per the germline V gene, CDR1 is SGHDT and CDR2 is YYEEEE. V trimming: 1 base; J trimming: 5 bases; junction bases outside the gene matches: 4. This CDR3 region has 16 residues. CDR3 loop: CASSLYGTGGHQPQHF. CDR3 sequence (DNA): TGTGCCAGCAGCTTGTATGGGACAGGGGGCCATCAGCCCCAGCATTTT.

Remarks on this clonotype: A read error may explain this, as a much larger clone is one base away. This rearrangement joins TRBV6-1 to TRBJ1-5; D call uncertain. The CDR3 is 12 amino acids. CDR1 is MNHNS, CDR2 SASEGT, per germline. In nucleotides, the CDR3 is TGTGCCGGCAGTGCGGTCGATCAGCCCCAGCATTTT. It specifies CAGSAVDQPQHF.

The V gene is TRBV2, the J gene TRBJ2-2; TRBD1 matches 9 bases. The CDR3 loop spans 14 amino acids. Germline V CDR1 and CDR2: SNHLY, FYNNEI. Trimming removed 6 bases from V and 6 bases from J; junction bases left unmatched: 5. CDR3 sequence: CASRGDRVAGELFF. Here the CDR3 DNA reads TGTGCCAGCAGAGGGGACAGGGTGGCCGGGGAGCTGTTTTTT. Based on the CDR3 plus reference TRBV2 and TRBJ2-2, the full variable domain is EPEVTQTPSHQVTQMGQEVILRCVPISNHLYFYWYRQILGQKVEFLVSFYNNEISEKSEIFDDQFSVERPDGSNFTLKIRSTKLEDSAMYFCASRGDRVAGELFFGEGSRLTVL.

This CDR3 reads CASNNGMHGYTF. CDR3 DNA sequence: TGTGCCAGTAACAACGGGATGCATGGCTACACCTTC. This sequence joins TRBV19 and TRBJ1-2, with D unclear. The CDR3 spans 12 residues. Trimming stripped 7 bases from V and 6 bases from J, with 12 bases between. Germline V gene sequence: CDR1 LNHDA, CDR2 SQIVND (reference sequence).

The sample holds a few counts of this clonotype. The V and J genes are TRBV11-2 and TRBJ1-1, with a weak D call TRBD1 (5 bases). V was trimmed by 4 bases and J by 0 bases, leaving 15 bases between them. CDR1 and CDR2 (germline): SGHAT, FQNNGV. This CDR3 is 16 amino acids long. CDR3 residues: CASSSYSGVMNTEAFF. DNA of the CDR3: TGTGCCAGCAGCTCATATTCGGGGGTCATGAACACTGAAGCTTTCTTT.

This clonotype was recorded a few times. The chain is built from TRBV3-1 and TRBJ1-5, with TRBD1 matching over 7 bases. The CDR3 contains 16 residues. The germline CDR1 and CDR2 sequences are LGHDT and YNNKEL (reference sequence). The V gene end was trimmed by 0 bases and the J gene end by 6 bases; junction bases not matched to a gene: 8. CDR3 region: CASSQDIATGSQPQHF. The DNA of the CDR3 is TGTGCCAGCAGCCAAGATATCGCGACAGGGAGTCAGCCCCAGCATTTT.

This clonotype was counted many times. This rearrangement joins TRBV3-1 to TRBJ1-1; D not certain. CDR3 length: 13 residues. CDR1 is LGHDT and CDR2 is YNNKEL in the germline V gene (reference sequence). The V end lost 6 bases, the J end lost 3 bases, and 11 bases lay between the germline ends. The CDR3 here is CASSLGWDTEAFF. In DNA, the CDR3 is TGTGCCAGCAGTTTAGGGTGGGACACTGAAGCTTTCTTT.

This clonotype appeared many times. The V gene is TRBV20-1, the J gene TRBJ1-1; unclear D gene. This CDR3 is 14 amino acids long. The germline V and J ends were trimmed by 7 bases and 2 bases, with 17 bases remaining between them. The germline CDR1 and CDR2 sequences are DFQATT and SNEGSKA (reference sequence). The CDR3 spells CSGPPGWENTEAFF. As DNA, the CDR3 is TGCAGTGGCCCCCCCGGCTGGGAAAACACTGAAGCTTTCTTT.

In regard to this clonotype: A single base separates this from a much larger clone, so it may be a read error. The chain is built from TRBV18 and TRBJ2-7; the D call may be TRBD1 or TRBD2 (6 bases each). Trimming pared 3 bases from V and 4 bases from J, leaving 16 bases between. This CDR3 is 15 amino acids long. CDR1 and CDR2 (germline): KGHSH, LQKENI. The CDR3: CASSPPGRGPYEQYF. The CDR3 coding sequence is TGTGCCAGCTCACCGCCGGGACGGGGGCCTTACGAGCAGTACTTC.

This clonotype was detected ten times or more. The chain employs TRBV20-1 and TRBJ1-6, with 9 bases lining up with TRBD1. The CDR3 contains 15 residues. After removal of 3 bases from V and 8 bases from J, the junction contained 8 bases not matched to a gene. Per germline, CDR1 DFQATT and CDR2 SNEGSKA (reference sequence). The CDR3 reads CSASGGTGMDSPLHF. In DNA, the CDR3 is TGCAGTGCTAGTGGAGGGACAGGGATGGATTCACCCCTCCACTTT.

The chain joins TRBV2 to TRBJ1-6; tentatively, D is TRBD1 (6 bases). V was cut by 3 bases and J by 10 bases, with 16 bases left in between. There are 15 residues in the CDR3. Germline CDR1 SNHLY, CDR2 FYNNEI. CDR3 nucleotide sequence: TGTGCCAGCAGTGACCGGACAGCCATCTGGTCACCCCTCCACTTT. The encoded protein is CASSDRTAIWSPLHF.

In this sample, this clonotype turned up many times. The chain couples TRBV2 to TRBJ2-5; possibly TRBD2 for D (5 bases). The CDR3 length is 14 residues. The V end was cut by 4 bases, the J end by 1 base, with 10 bases between. The germline CDR1 and CDR2 sequences are SNHLY and FYNNEI. CDR3: CASSGTGVQETQYF. As DNA, the CDR3 is TGTGCCAGCAGTGGGACCGGGGTCCAAGAGACCCAGTACTTC.

Only a few counts were recorded for this clonotype. This chain connects TRBV19 to TRBJ2-2; 7 nucleotides agree with TRBD1. The germline CDR1 and CDR2 sequences are LNHDA and SQIVND (reference sequence). The junction had 5 bases not matched to a gene; V was cut back by 6 bases and J by 1 base. CDR3 length: 15 residues. Here the CDR3 reads CASSPGGRNTGELFF. CDR3 nucleotides: TGTGCCAGTAGCCCAGGGGGAAGGAACACCGGGGAGCTGTTTTTT.

At least ten counts were recorded for this clonotype. The chain joins TRBV10-1 to TRBJ1-1; TRBD1 agrees at 9 bases. Trimming removed 6 bases from V and 6 bases from J; junction bases left unmatched: 8. Germline V lookup: CDR1 WNHNN, CDR2 SYGVQD (reference sequence). This CDR3 contains 14 residues. The CDR3 loop reads CASSASGQGPEAFF. The DNA for the CDR3 is TGCGCCAGCAGCGCATCGGGACAGGGCCCTGAAGCTTTCTTT.

This clonotype has more than one count but fewer than ten. The genes are TRBV7-6 and TRBJ2-5; TRBD2 aligns across 12 bases. The V segment lost 3 bases and the J segment 4 bases; nucleotides outside the gene matches: 9. CDR3 length equals 17 residues. Germline V lookup: CDR1 SGHVS, CDR2 FNYEAQ. The CDR3 DNA reads TGTGCCAGCAGCTTCTCTCCGACTAGCGGGGGTCGAGAGACCCAGTACTTC. Encoded protein: CASSFSPTSGGRETQYF.